This entry is about one TCR beta chain. Antigen specificity is unknown. This sample was included in a study of cytomegalovirus exposure and HLA in healthy donors. Study information: A data release that came early held around 85 million unique TCRs from HLA-typed donors.

PCR primers comprised 60 Vbeta and 13 Jbeta primers. TCRdb keeps only in-frame clones here, not all; method: immunoSEQ multiplex PCR. This table holds 150,000 to 200,000 clones, more than 80% found once. Whole-study results and caveats: The CMV antigen specificity of a few CMV-associated chains was confirmed through in vitro analysis. Later analysis found that TCR beta chains associated with HLA were more clonally expanded than other, equally common chains. Reportedly, diagnosis of cytomegalovirus status by the classifier showed high specificity and sensitivity.

The CDR3 contains 18 residues. The J segment lost 1 base and the V segment lost 0 bases, leaving 7 bases of the junction unmatched. Germline V gives CDR1 LNHNV, CDR2 YYDKDF (reference sequence). The chain links TRBV15 to TRBJ2-2; TRBD2 aligns across 8 bases. Sequencing used PBMCs. This receptor was identified in a woman between 18 and 29 years old in good health and CMV-seropositive. The chain's CDR3 is CATSRDWSSGGNTGELFF. Written as DNA, the CDR3 is TGTGCCACCAGCAGAGATTGGTCCAGCGGGGGGAACACCGGGGAGCTGTTTTTT.